This record concerns one TCR beta chain sequence. This sequence may be a read error, since a much larger clone differs from it by one base. Germline V gives CDR1 LGHNA, CDR2 YSLEER. The CDR3 covers 16 residues. The V and J ends lost 2 bases and 4 bases, in that order; junction bases with no gene match: 8. The sample belongs to a study of immune heterogeneity within non-small cell lung tumors. Template input, which was bulk tumor genomic DNA, totaled roughly 540 ng per sample. Several far-apart biopsies were taken per primary tumor during surgery. The patients were newly diagnosed with non-small cell lung cancer, had not been treated, and had curative surgery. A first 10-cycle multiplex round used 32 V-gene and 13 J-gene primers on TCR beta CDR3. MiXCR was run by TCRdb on the multiplex PCR reads, yielding one entry per CDR3 protein. The repertoire consists of over 12,000 distinct CDR3 sequences, with 25% to 35% occurring once and the leading ten covering around 5%.

The clonotype was recovered from a man aged 35-49 years with non-small cell lung cancer. Specimen: lung tumor tissue. The chain uses TRBV4-3 and TRBJ1-3; 7 positions match TRBD1. CDR3: CASSQLGVQGGNTIYF. The CDR3 coding sequence is TGCGCCAGCAGCCAATTGGGTGTACAGGGGGGAAACACCATATATTTT.